Listed below are T cell receptor beta chains from one sample, sequenced in a study of cytomegalovirus exposure and HLA in healthy donors. Sequenced by immunoSEQ multiplex PCR; TCRdb stores in-frame clones only, minus some. The table has under 140,000 clones, around 80% seen once; the top ten hold roughly 5.6%. Sequences were obtained from PBMCs. The source is a man aged 25 to 45 in good health and CMV-seropositive. The conserved cysteine and the conserved F or W are not part of the CDR3 here.

J	V	CDR3
TRBJ2-7	TRBV27	ASQFQSGQRKY
TRBJ1-5	TRBV29-1	SVVFFGTEDQPQH
NA	TRBV2	AANRGYEQY
TRBJ2-4	TRBV25-1	ASSDDRDTQPNIQY
TRBJ1-1	TRBV19	ASSTPGSPRF
TRBJ2-5	TRBV4-3	ASSRTGTVSQETQY
TRBJ2-3	TRBV7-9	ASRTTGLTDTQY
TRBJ1-5	TRBV28	ASSSYRDRGYRTQH
TRBJ2-7	TRBV14	ASSQARAKSYEQY
TRBJ2-3	TRBV7-3	ASSLVAVTDTQY
TRBJ1-3	TRBV7-9	ASSLARANTIY
TRBJ1-1	TRBV7-6	ASSLTGGHTEAF
TRBJ2-2	TRBV30	AWSGQGRAPNTGELF
TRBJ1-1	TRBV2	ASSTDRETEAF
TRBJ1-3	TRBV5-8	ASSLFEGAWGNTIY
TRBJ2-1	TRBV7-9	ASSVLDRYNEQF
TRBJ1-2	TRBV18	ASSPPGQGYGYT
TRBJ2-1	TRBV9	ASSPRGGVPSYNEQF
TRBJ1-2	TRBV7-9	ASSFSSREDGYT
TRBJ1-1	TRBV10-3	AISESGQENTEAF
TRBJ2-3	TRBV5-1	ASSLLAGASTDTQY
TRBJ2-5	TRBV4-3	ASSQEGGRGETQY